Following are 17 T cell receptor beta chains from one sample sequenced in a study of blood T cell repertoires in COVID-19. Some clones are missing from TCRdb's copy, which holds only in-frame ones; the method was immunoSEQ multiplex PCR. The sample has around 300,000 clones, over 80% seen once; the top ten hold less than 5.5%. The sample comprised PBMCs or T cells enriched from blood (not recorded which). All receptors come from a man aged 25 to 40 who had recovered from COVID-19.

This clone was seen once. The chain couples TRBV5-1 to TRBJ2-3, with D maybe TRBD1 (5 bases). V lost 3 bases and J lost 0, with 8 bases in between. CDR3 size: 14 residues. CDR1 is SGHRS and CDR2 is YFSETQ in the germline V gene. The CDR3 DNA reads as TGCGCCAGCAGCTGGGGCGAAAGCACAGATACGCAGTATTTT. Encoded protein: CASSWGESTDTQYF.

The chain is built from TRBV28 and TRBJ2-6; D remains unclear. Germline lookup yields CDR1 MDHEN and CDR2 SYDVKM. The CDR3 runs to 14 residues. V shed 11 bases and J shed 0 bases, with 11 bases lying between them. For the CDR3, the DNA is TGTGCCGCCTCAAGACTCTCTGGGGCCAACGTCCTGACTTTC. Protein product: CAASRLSGANVLTF.

The CDR3, as DNA: TGCGCCAGCAGCTTGGTGGGGGGGAGCTCCTACGAGCAGTACTTC. It specifies CASSLVGGSSYEQYF. The chain employs TRBV5-1 and TRBJ2-7; 7 bases are shared with TRBD2. The trim removed 0 bases at V and 0 bases at J, leaving 3 bases unmatched. Germline V CDR1 and CDR2: SGHRS, YFSETQ. CDR3 length: 15 amino acids.

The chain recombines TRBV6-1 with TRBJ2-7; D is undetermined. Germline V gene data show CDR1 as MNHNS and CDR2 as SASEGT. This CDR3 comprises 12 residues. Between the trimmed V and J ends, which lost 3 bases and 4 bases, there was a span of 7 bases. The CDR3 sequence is CASSERPYEQYF. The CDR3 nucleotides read TGTGCCAGCAGTGAGCGGCCTTACGAGCAGTACTTC.

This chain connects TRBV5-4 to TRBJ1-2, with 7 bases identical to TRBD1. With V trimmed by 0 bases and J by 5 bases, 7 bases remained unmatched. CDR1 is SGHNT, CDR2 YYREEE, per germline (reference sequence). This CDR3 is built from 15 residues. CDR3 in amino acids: CASSLAAGTAYGYTF. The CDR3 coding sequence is TGTGCCAGCAGCTTGGCCGCCGGGACAGCTTATGGCTACACCTTC.

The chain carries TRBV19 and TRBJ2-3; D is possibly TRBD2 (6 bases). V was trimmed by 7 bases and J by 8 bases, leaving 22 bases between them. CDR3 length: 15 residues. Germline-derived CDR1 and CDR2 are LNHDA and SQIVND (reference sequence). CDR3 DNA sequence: TGTGCCAGTACCACCCTGGGGACTCCGACGGGTACGCAGTATTTT. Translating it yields CASTTLGTPTGTQYF.

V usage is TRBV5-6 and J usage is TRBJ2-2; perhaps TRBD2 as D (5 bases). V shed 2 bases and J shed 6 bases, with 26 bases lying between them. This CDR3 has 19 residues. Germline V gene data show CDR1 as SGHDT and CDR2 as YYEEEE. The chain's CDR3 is CASSFGSRSRRVSAGELFF. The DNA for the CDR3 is TGTGCCAGCAGCTTCGGATCGAGGTCGCGGCGGGTCAGTGCCGGGGAGCTGTTTTTT.

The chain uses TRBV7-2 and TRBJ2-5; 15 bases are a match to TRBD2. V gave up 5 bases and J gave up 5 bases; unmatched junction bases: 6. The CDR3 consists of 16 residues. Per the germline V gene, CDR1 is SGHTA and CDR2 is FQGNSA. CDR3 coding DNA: TGTGCCAGCAGCCGGACTAGCGGGGGGGCCCGGGAGACCCAGTACTTC. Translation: CASSRTSGGARETQYF.

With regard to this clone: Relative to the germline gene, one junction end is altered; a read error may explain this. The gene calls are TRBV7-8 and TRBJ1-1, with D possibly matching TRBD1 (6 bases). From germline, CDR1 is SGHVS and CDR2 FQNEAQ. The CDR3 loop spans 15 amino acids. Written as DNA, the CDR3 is TGTGCCAGCAGCTTAGCGGCAGGGGTGAAGACTGAAGCTTTCTTT. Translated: CASSLAAGVKTEAFF.

In DNA form, the CDR3 reads TGTGCCAGCAGTGGACCGGGGGGATACACCGGGGAGCTGTTTTTT. Protein: CASSGPGGYTGELFF. The chain employs TRBV2 and TRBJ2-2; 7 nucleotides line up with TRBD2. Germline CDR1 is SNHLY and CDR2 is FYNNEI. The CDR3 length is 15 residues. J was trimmed by 3 bases and V by 4 bases; bases with no gene match: 5.

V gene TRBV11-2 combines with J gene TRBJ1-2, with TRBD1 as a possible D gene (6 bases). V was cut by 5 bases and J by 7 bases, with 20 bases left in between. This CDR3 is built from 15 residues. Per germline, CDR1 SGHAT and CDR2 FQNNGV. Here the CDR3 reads CASSPLSGGAFGYTF. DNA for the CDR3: TGTGCCAGCAGCCCCCTCAGTGGGGGGGCCTTTGGCTACACCTTC.

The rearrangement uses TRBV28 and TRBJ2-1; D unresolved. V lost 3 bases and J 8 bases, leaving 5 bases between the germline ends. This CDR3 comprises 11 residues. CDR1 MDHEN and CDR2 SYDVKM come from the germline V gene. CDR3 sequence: CASSFSDEQFF. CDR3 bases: TGTGCCAGCAGTTTTTCGGATGAGCAGTTCTTC.

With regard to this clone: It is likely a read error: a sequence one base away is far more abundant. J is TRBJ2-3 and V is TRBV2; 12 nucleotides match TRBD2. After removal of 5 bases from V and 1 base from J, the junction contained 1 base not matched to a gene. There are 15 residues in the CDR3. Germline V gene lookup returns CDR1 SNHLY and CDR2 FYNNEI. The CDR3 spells CASSRLAGGTDTQYF. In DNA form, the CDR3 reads TGTGCCAGCAGTCGACTAGCGGGGGGCACAGATACGCAGTATTTT.

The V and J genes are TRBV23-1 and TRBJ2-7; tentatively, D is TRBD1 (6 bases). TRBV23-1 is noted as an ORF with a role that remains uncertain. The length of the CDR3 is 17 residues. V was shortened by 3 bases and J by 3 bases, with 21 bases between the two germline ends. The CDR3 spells CASSHSNDRKELYEQYF. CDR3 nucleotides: TGCGCCAGCAGTCATTCCAATGACAGGAAGGAGCTCTACGAGCAGTACTTC.

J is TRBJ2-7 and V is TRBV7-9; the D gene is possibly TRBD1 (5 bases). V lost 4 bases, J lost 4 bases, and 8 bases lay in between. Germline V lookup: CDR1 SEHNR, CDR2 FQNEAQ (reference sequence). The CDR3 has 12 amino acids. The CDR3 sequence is CASSSDRYEQYF. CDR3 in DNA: TGTGCCAGCAGCTCCGACAGATACGAGCAGTACTTC.

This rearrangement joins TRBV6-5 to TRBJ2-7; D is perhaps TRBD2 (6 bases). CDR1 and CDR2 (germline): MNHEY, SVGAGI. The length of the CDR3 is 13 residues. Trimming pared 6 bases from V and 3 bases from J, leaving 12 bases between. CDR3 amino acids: CASRGTLGYEQYF. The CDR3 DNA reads TGTGCCAGCAGGGGGACTTTAGGCTACGAGCAGTACTTC.

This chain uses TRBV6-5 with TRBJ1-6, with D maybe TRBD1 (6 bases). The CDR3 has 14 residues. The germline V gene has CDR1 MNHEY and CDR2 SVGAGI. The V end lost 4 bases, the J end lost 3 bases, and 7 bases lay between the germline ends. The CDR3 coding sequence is TGTGCCAGCAGTTGGACAGACTATAATTCACCCCTCCACTTT. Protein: CASSWTDYNSPLHF.